These 20 T cell receptor gamma chains share one sample of origin, sequenced in a study of gamma-delta chains in newborns, infants, children (dated 2019 in TCRdb). For sequencing, an Illumina MiSeq was employed. TCRdb reanalyzed the public reads with the CATT caller, and identical DNA sequences were merged afterwards. The sample table lists under 600 gamma-chain clones, approximately 74% of them with a count of one. Roughly a third of the sample belongs to the ten largest clones. Sequencing was done on a sample of blood. The receptors derive from a child who was a newborn, infant or young child, either healthy, febrile or measles-vaccinated (not recorded which).

The rearrangement links TRGV9 to TRGJ1 or TRGJ2. As TCRdb names no J gene, one was assigned here on the basis of a DNA match to germline. The CDR3 has 12 residues. V lost 4 bases, J lost 6 bases, and 6 bases stayed unmatched. Germline V CDR1 and CDR2: GITISATS, ISYDGTV (reference sequence). CDR3 in DNA: TGTGCCTTGTGGGAATGTGGTTATAAGAAACTCTTT. Translating gives CALWECGYKKLF.

The chain employs TRGV9 and TRGJP. Because TCRdb records no J gene, it was assigned here through a match of the DNA to germline. The V and J ends lost 0 bases and 11 bases, in that order; junction bases with no gene match: 4. Germline CDR1 is GITISATS and CDR2 is ISYDGTV (reference sequence). The CDR3 length is 15 residues. CDR3 nucleotide sequence: TGTGCCTTGTGGGAGGTGCGGATGGGCAAAAAAATCAAGGTATTT. The encoded protein is CALWEVRMGKKIKVF.

The J gene was recorded as TRGJ1 or TRGJ2; no V gene was called. The CDR3 length is 14 residues. The CDR3 nucleotides are TGTGCCTTGTGGGAGGTAGTTGGTTATTATAAGAAACTCTTT. Its protein is CALWEVVGYYKKLF.

This clone was detected once. J gene TRGJP was identified, but the V gene was not called. This CDR3 is built from 14 residues. The CDR3 region is CALWEGLDKKIKVF. As DNA, the CDR3 is TGTGCCTTGTGGGAGGGGTTGGACAAAAAAATCAAGGTATTT.

The chain joins TRGV9 to TRGJP. In the absence of a J gene in TCRdb, the DNA was matched to germline to assign it here. V gave up 6 bases and J gave up 5 bases; unmatched junction bases: 4. The CDR3 runs 15 residues. From germline, CDR1 is GITISATS and CDR2 ISYDGTV (reference sequence). CDR3 in amino acids: CALWKKELGKKIKVF. The CDR3 DNA is TGTGCCTTGTGGAAAAAAGAGTTGGGCAAAAAAATCAAGGTATTT.

This clone has more than one count but fewer than ten. The rearrangement uses TRGV9 and TRGJP. The trim removed 5 bases at V and 5 bases at J, leaving 6 bases unmatched. The CDR3 extends over 16 amino acids. Germline-derived CDR1 and CDR2 are GITISATS and ISYDGTV (reference sequence). The chain's CDR3 is CALWGGEELGKKIKVF. The DNA of the CDR3 is TGTGCCTTGTGGGGAGGTGAAGAGTTGGGCAAAAAAATCAAGGTATTT.

Here the J gene is TRGJ1 or TRGJ2 and the V gene is not called. The CDR3 has 11 residues. CDR3 nucleotide sequence: TGTGCCACCTGGGACGGGCCGGGGAAACTCTTT. Its translation is CATWDGPGKLF.

This clone was detected only a few times. The chain carries TRGV5 and TRGJ1 or TRGJ2. The J gene was not available in TCRdb and was assigned here by matching the DNA to germline segments. V was pared by 0 bases and J by 12 bases, with 14 bases of the junction left unmatched. This CDR3 comprises 14 residues. In germline, CDR1 is VINAFY, CDR2 YDVSNSKD. The CDR3 loop reads CATWDRLRGHGKLF. CDR3 coding DNA: TGTGCCACCTGGGACAGGCTTCGGGGACACGGGAAACTCTTT.

A note on this clone: A read error may account for a junction end that differs from germline. The sample carries other DNA sequences with the same CDR3. The gene calls are TRGV9 and TRGJP. Here the J gene came from matching the DNA to germline, since TCRdb omits it. Germline V gene sequence: CDR1 GITISATS, CDR2 ISYDGTV (reference sequence). The CDR3 is 16 amino acids. The CDR3 DNA sequence: TGTGCCTTGTGGGAGGTACAAGAGTTGGGCAAAAAGATCAAGGTATTT. This sequence encodes CALWEVQELGKKIKVF.

The J gene is TRGJP, while no V gene call was made. CDR3 length equals 15 residues. CDR3 DNA: TGTGCCTTGTGGGCTCAAGAGTTGGGCAAAAAAATCAAGGTATTT. Translating it yields CALWAQELGKKIKVF.

The chain carries TRGV2 and TRGJP2. The J gene is absent in TCRdb and was assigned here via DNA matching to germline. Losses at the gene ends were 0 bases for V and 2 bases for J; bases not matched to a gene: 3. CDR1 and CDR2 from the germline V gene are EGSNGY and YDSYNSKV. The CDR3 has 15 residues. The CDR3 DNA reads as TGTGCCACCTGGGACGGGAAAAGTAGTGATTGGATCAAGACGTTT. Its protein is CATWDGKSSDWIKTF.

With respect to this clone: A much more abundant neighbour one base away suggests this may be a read error. Within the sample, other DNA sequences also encode this same CDR3. This chain connects TRGV9 to TRGJP. The germline gives CDR1 GITISATS, CDR2 ISYDGTV (reference sequence). This CDR3 has 16 amino acids. The V and J ends lost 0 bases and 7 bases, in that order; junction bases with no gene match: 3. The CDR3 protein is CALWEVQELGKKIKVF. As DNA, the CDR3 is TGTGCCTTGTGGGAGGTGCAGGAGTTGGGCAAAAAAATCAAGGTATTT.

As to this clone: Other nucleotide sequences in the sample specify the same CDR3. The chain couples TRGV9 to TRGJP. In the absence of a J gene in TCRdb, the DNA was matched to germline to assign it here. The CDR3 sequence is 17 residues long. V was clipped by 1 base and J by 4 bases; unmatched bases: 4. The germline CDR1 and CDR2 sequences are GITISATS and ISYDGTV (reference sequence). The CDR3 here is CALWEVNQELGKKIKVF. CDR3 coding DNA: TGTGCCTTGTGGGAGGTAAACCAAGAGTTGGGCAAAAAAATCAAGGTATTT.

The assigned J gene is TRGJ1 or TRGJ2, but the V gene is uncalled. This CDR3 spans 12 amino acids. For the CDR3, the DNA is TGTGCCTTGTGGGAGGTTTATTATAAGAAACTCTTT. This translates into CALWEVYYKKLF.

CDR3 loop: CATWDGRQKLF. The CDR3 DNA follows: TGTGCCACCTGGGACGGGCGGCAGAAACTCTTT. The V and J genes are TRGV2 and TRGJ1 or TRGJ2. TCRdb gives no J gene; it was assigned here by matching the DNA to germline. V shed 0 bases, J shed 11 bases, and the junction held 4 bases outside the gene matches. The CDR3 is 11 amino acids. CDR1 EGSNGY and CDR2 YDSYNSKV come from the germline V gene.

Here the CDR3 DNA reads TGTGCCACCTGGGATGGGCCACAATATTATAAGAAACTCTTT. This sequence encodes CATWDGPQYYKKLF. The called J gene is TRGJ1 or TRGJ2, whereas the V gene has no call. The CDR3 loop spans 14 amino acids.

There is no V gene call, and the J gene is TRGJ1 or TRGJ2. The CDR3 sequence is 10 residues long. CDR3 in DNA: TGTGCCACCTGGGATTATAAGAAACTCTTT. Translated, it gives CATWDYKKLF.

Concerning this clone: A much more abundant neighbour one base away suggests this may be a read error. The chain recombines TRGV9 with TRGJP. Since TCRdb gives no J gene, matching the DNA to germline was used here to assign it. Germline CDR1 and CDR2: GITISATS and ISYDGTV (reference sequence). The CDR3 runs to 16 residues. The CDR3 DNA reads as TGTGCCTTGTGGGAGGTGCGAGAGGTGGGCAAAAAAATCAAGGTATTT. This gives the protein CALWEVREVGKKIKVF.

V usage is TRGV9 and J usage is TRGJP. The J gene, missing from TCRdb, was assigned here through DNA to germline matching. The V segment lost 0 bases and the J segment 9 bases; nucleotides outside the gene matches: 2. Germline V gene sequence: CDR1 GITISATS, CDR2 ISYDGTV (reference sequence). This CDR3 region has 15 residues. Here the CDR3 reads CALWEVTLGKKIKVF. CDR3 nucleotides: TGTGCCTTGTGGGAGGTGACGTTGGGCAAAAAAATCAAGGTATTT.

Points on this clone: The same CDR3 is also encoded by other DNA sequences in this sample. The CDR3 coding sequence is TGTGCCTTGTGGGACCTTCAAGAGTTGGGCAAAAAAATCAAGGTATTT. Amino acid sequence: CALWDLQELGKKIKVF. The chain is built from TRGV9 and TRGJP. TCRdb lists no J gene, so it was determined here by aligning the DNA to germline. The trim removed 4 bases at V and 4 bases at J, leaving 4 bases unmatched. Germline lookup yields CDR1 GITISATS and CDR2 ISYDGTV (reference sequence). The CDR3 contains 16 residues.